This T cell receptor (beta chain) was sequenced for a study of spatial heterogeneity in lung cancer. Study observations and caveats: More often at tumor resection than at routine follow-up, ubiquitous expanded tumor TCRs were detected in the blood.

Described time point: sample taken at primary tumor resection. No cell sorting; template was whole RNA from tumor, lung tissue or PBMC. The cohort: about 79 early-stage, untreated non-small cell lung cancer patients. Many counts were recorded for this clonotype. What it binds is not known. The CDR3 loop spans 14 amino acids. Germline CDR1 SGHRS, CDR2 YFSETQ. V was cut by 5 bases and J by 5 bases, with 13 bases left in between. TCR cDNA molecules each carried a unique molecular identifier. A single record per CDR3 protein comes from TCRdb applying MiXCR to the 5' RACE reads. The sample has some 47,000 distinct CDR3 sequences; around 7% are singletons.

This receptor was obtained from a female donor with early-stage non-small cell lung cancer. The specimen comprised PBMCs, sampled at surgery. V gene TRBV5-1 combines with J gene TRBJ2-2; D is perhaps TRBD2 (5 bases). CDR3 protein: CASRFEGMTGELFF. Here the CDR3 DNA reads TGCGCCAGCAGATTCGAGGGAATGACCGGGGAGCTGTTTTTT.